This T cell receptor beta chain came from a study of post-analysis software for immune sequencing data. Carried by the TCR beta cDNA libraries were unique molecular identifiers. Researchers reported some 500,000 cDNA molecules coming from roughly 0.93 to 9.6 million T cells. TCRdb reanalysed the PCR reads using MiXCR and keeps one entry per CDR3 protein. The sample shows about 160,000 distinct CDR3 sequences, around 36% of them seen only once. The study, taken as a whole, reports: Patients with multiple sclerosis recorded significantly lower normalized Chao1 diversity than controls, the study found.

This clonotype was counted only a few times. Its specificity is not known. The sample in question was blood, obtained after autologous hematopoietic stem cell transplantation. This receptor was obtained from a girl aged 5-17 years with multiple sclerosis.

The CDR3, as DNA: TGCGCCAGCAGCTTAACGGGGAGCGGCTACACCTTC. Amino acid sequence: CASSLTGSGYTF. The chain links TRBV5-1 to TRBJ1-2, with D unclear. The germline CDR1 and CDR2 sequences are SGHRS and YFSETQ. This CDR3 spans 12 amino acids. V was shortened by 2 bases and J by 8 bases, with 10 bases between the two germline ends.